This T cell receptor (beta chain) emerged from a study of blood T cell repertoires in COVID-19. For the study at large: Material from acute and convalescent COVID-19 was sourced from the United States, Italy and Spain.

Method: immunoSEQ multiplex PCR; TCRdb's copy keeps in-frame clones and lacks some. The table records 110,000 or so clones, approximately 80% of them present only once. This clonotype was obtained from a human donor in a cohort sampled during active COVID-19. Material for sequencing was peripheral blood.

The DNA for the CDR3 is TGTGCCAGCTCCTCGGACAGGGGGGCTAATATGAACACTGAAGCTTTCTTT. This translates into CASSSDRGANMNTEAFF. The gene calls are TRBV18 and TRBJ1-1; TRBD1 matches 10 bases. J lost 0 bases, V lost 6 bases, and 10 bases had no gene match. From germline, CDR1 is KGHSH and CDR2 LQKENI. The CDR3 has 17 residues.